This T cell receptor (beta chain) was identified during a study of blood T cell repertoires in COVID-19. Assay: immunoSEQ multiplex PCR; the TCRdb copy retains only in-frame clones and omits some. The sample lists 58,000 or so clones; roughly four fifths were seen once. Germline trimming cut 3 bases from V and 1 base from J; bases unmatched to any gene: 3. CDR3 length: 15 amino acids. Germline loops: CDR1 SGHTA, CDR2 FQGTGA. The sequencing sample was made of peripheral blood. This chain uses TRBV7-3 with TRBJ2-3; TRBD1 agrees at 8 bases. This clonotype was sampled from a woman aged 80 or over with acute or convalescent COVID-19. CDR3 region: CASSFSGQGTDTQYF. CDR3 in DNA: TGTGCCAGCAGCTTCTCGGGACAGGGCACAGATACGCAGTATTTT. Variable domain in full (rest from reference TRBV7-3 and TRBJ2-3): GAGVSQTPSNKVTEKGKYVELRCDPISGHTALYWYRQSLGQGPEFLIYFQGTGAADDSGLPNDRFFAVRPEGSVSTLKIQRTERGDSAVYLCASSFSGQGTDTQYFGPGTRLTVL.